This section outlines one TCR beta chain sequence together with its context. Treatment of the sample: some 20 received Ad26.COV2.S at low or high dose, single or two shots; 5 received placebo; per-sample allocation not given. At day 63 after the first vaccine or placebo injection, samples were drawn. Whoever gave the sample was an adult aged 18-55 years in Boston. Method: immunoSEQ multiplex PCR; TCRdb's copy keeps in-frame clones and lacks some. The sample shows around 400,000 clones, around nine tenths of them seen only once. Per the germline V gene, CDR1 is SGDLS and CDR2 is YYNGEE. J was trimmed by 2 bases and V by 5 bases; bases with no gene match: 6. This CDR3 is built from 15 residues. This sample is drawn from a study of Ad26.COV2.S vaccination and SARS-CoV-2 variants. The overall study: Ad26.COV2.S given intramuscularly, once or twice 56 days apart.

The sample consisted of peripheral blood, taken in a trial of Ad26.COV2.S vaccine versus placebo. This rearrangement joins TRBV9 to TRBJ2-7, with 11 positions matching TRBD1. The clonotype comes from a person aged 18-65 years who received the Ad26.COV2.S COVID-19 vaccine or a placebo. The CDR3 DNA reads as TGTGCCAGCAGTCGTGGGACAGGGGGGGCCTACGAGCAGTACTTC. The encoded protein is CASSRGTGGAYEQYF.